This record looks at one T cell receptor (beta chain) sequence and its context. As yet, its antigen is unknown. The sample originates from a study of T cell responses to AZD1222 COVID-19 vaccine. Whole-study context: The study pooled second doses at about 4 or about 12 weeks. Study-level findings and limits: Among spike-specific TCRs, nearly half reportedly target unmutated variant regions. Sampled repertoires all dated from after the peak T cell response.

Between the trimmed V and J ends, which lost 6 bases and 7 bases, there was a span of 15 bases. CDR3 size: 13 residues. Germline V gene data show CDR1 as MNHEY and CDR2 as SVGAGI. Assay used: immunoSEQ multiplex PCR; TCRdb lists only in-frame clones, some missing. Of some 170,000 clones detected, just over 90% appear once; the ten largest clones hold less than 3%. This chain joins TRBV6-5 and TRBJ1-1; weak D call: TRBD1 (5 bases). The sequence came from an adult in good health. The sample in question was peripheral blood, obtained on day 0 of AZD1222 vaccination. The CDR3 loop is CASSRGPGDEAFF. Here the CDR3 DNA reads TGTGCCAGCAGCCGGGGCCCAGGAGATGAAGCTTTCTTT.